This T cell receptor beta chain comes out of a study of OX40 agonist ivuxolimab in advanced cancers. The study's findings and limits: Low normalized T-cell clonal expansion also characterized some of the nonresponders.

Produced via immunoSEQ multiplex PCR; TCRdb's table is partial and in-frame only. The table includes about 82,000 clones, more than 85% detected once. Turning to this clone: The antigen remains undetermined. The junction and the germline gene differ at one end; a read error may be behind it.

Researchers took blood at baseline, on cycle 4 day 1, and on cycle 7 day 1. CDR3 length: 16 amino acids. Germline assignment: CDR1 GTSNPN and CDR2 SVGIG (reference sequence). This material consisted of CD4+ or CD8+ T cells sorted from blood, taken in a trial of the OX40 agonist ivuxolimab. The chain combines TRBV30 with TRBJ2-7; no clear D gene. This clonotype was obtained from an adult with an advanced solid tumor such as melanoma, head and neck, liver or kidney cancer. This chain's CDR3 is CAWRAKPGWRSSEQYF. As DNA, the CDR3 is TGTGCCTGGAGGGCGAAGCCCGGGTGGCGGTCCTCCGAGCAGTACTTC.